These 19 T cell receptor beta chains were all obtained from the same sample, sequenced in a study of T cells of healthy individuals. From the 5' RACE reads, TCRdb called clonotypes with MiXCR, one entry per CDR3 protein. The repertoire has 100,000 or so distinct CDR3 sequences, approximately 16% of them found once; the top ten carry roughly 6.2%. The receptors derive from a human donor in good health.

This clonotype has a handful of counts. The chain joins TRBV29-1 to TRBJ2-1, with a possible D match to TRBD1 (5 bases). The CDR3 consists of 11 residues. The germline CDR1 and CDR2 sequences are SQVTM and ANQGSEA. With 8 bases removed from V and 6 bases from J, the gap between germline ends came to 11 bases. The CDR3 loop reads CSPKRGNEQFF. For the CDR3, the DNA is TGCAGCCCTAAAAGGGGCAATGAGCAGTTCTTC.

V usage is TRBV6-5 and J usage is TRBJ1-1; possibly TRBD1 for D (5 bases). Germline V lookup: CDR1 MNHEY, CDR2 SVGAGI. The CDR3 consists of 16 residues. V gave up 0 bases and J gave up 5 bases, with 16 bases separating them. CDR3 residues: CASSYSRASGRTEAFF. CDR3 coding DNA: TGTGCCAGCAGTTACTCGAGAGCCTCGGGGCGAACTGAAGCTTTCTTT.

The J gene is TRBJ2-7, the V gene TRBV29-1; no reliable D call. The CDR3 loop spans 13 amino acids. V lost 8 bases, J lost 0 bases, and 14 bases lay in between. Germline values: CDR1 SQVTM, CDR2 ANQGSEA. In nucleotides, the CDR3 is TGCAGCCCAGTGGCAGTGCCCTCCTACGAGCAGTACTTC. Residues: CSPVAVPSYEQYF.

The V gene is TRBV6-2 or TRBV6-3, the J gene TRBJ1-5; weak D call: TRBD1 (6 bases). The germline CDR1 and CDR2 sequences are MNHEY and SVGEGT. The germline V and J ends were trimmed by 2 bases and 2 bases, with 10 bases remaining between them. This CDR3 region has 15 residues. This CDR3 is CASSYITGRNQPQHF. CDR3 sequence (DNA): TGTGCCAGCAGTTACATAACAGGGCGCAATCAGCCCCAGCATTTT.

The chain has TRBV5-1 and TRBJ2-3; 9 bases line up with TRBD1. Germline CDR1 SGHRS, CDR2 YFSETQ. J was trimmed by 5 bases and V by 7 bases; bases with no gene match: 5. The CDR3 extends over 13 amino acids. The CDR3 protein is CASRDRERDTQYF. CDR3 sequence (DNA): TGCGCCAGCCGGGACAGGGAAAGAGATACGCAGTATTTT.

The CDR3 DNA is TGTGCCAGCAGCCTTAGCGGGAGGAGTGACATTCAGTACTTC. Its protein is CASSLSGRSDIQYF. The chain couples TRBV7-6 to TRBJ2-4; 10 nucleotides align to TRBD2. Germline trimming cut 5 bases from V and 8 bases from J; bases unmatched to any gene: 6. Germline CDR1 SGHVS, CDR2 FNYEAQ. CDR3 length: 14 residues.

This clonotype has ten or more counts. The gene calls are TRBV29-1 and TRBJ2-1; D remains unclear. The germline V gene has CDR1 SQVTM and CDR2 ANQGSEA. V was shortened by 5 bases and J by 0 bases, with 11 bases between the two germline ends. The CDR3 covers 14 residues. CDR3 region: CSVLGGGSYNEQFF. The CDR3 DNA follows: TGCAGCGTTCTCGGCGGTGGCTCCTACAATGAGCAGTTCTTC.

The V and J genes are TRBV24-1 and TRBJ2-2; D remains ambiguous. The V end was cut by 1 base, the J end by 12 bases, with 11 bases between. Germline CDR1 KGHDR, CDR2 SFDVKD. The CDR3 runs 13 residues. The CDR3 reads CATSDFMAAKLFF. The DNA for the CDR3 is TGTGCCACCAGTGATTTCATGGCAGCAAAGCTGTTTTTT.

At least ten counts were recorded for this clonotype. The chain couples TRBV20-1 to TRBJ2-5, with 7 bases lining up with TRBD2. V dropped 0 bases and J dropped 4; count of bases not matched to a gene: 8. The CDR3 totals 15 residues. Germline assignment: CDR1 DFQATT and CDR2 SNEGSKA (reference sequence). The CDR3 DNA is TGCAGTGCTAGAGAACCGGGGGGAATAGGAGAGACCCAGTACTTC. Translating it yields CSAREPGGIGETQYF.

This chain connects TRBV7-9 to TRBJ1-2; D unclear. V was trimmed by 5 bases and J by 2 bases, leaving 15 bases between them. The CDR3 is made up of 15 amino acids. Germline-derived CDR1 and CDR2 are SEHNR and FQNEAQ (reference sequence). CDR3 residues: CASSPVGSLNYGYTF. In DNA, the CDR3 is TGTGCCAGCAGCCCCGTGGGATCCTTAAACTATGGCTACACCTTC.

The gene calls are TRBV5-1 and TRBJ1-1; maybe TRBD1 (6 bases). Germline V gene lookup returns CDR1 SGHRS and CDR2 YFSETQ. The CDR3 sequence is 13 residues long. V lost 3 bases to trimming and J lost 1 base, with 7 bases between them. The CDR3 DNA is TGCGCCAGCAGCTCACAGGGGAACACTGAAGCTTTCTTT. Its translation: CASSSQGNTEAFF.

A few counts support this clonotype. This sequence joins TRBV20-1 and TRBJ1-5; D gene unclear. The CDR3 is 13 amino acids. Germline V gene data show CDR1 as DFQATT and CDR2 as SNEGSKA (reference sequence). Trimming took 6 bases from V and 4 from J, leaving 13 bases between them. CDR3 sequence (DNA): TGCAGTGCCCCAGAGAGAGGGAATCAGCCCCAGCATTTT. Protein sequence: CSAPERGNQPQHF.

The chain joins TRBV19 to TRBJ2-1; 9 nucleotides line up with TRBD2. CDR1 and CDR2 from the germline V gene are LNHDA and SQIVND (reference sequence). This CDR3 spans 16 amino acids. With 2 bases clipped from V and 0 bases from J, the junction kept 2 bases outside the gene matches. The CDR3 sequence: CASSIRREGSYNEQFF. The CDR3 nucleotides are TGTGCCAGTAGTATAAGGCGGGAGGGCTCCTACAATGAGCAGTTCTTC.

The chain is built from TRBV7-2 and TRBJ2-7, with unresolved D. Trimming cost V 2 bases and J 5 bases, with 7 bases left between them. This CDR3 region has 12 residues. Germline CDR1 is SGHTA and CDR2 is FQGNSA. The CDR3 DNA is TGTGCCAGCAGCTTAATGGGTAACGAGCAGTACTTC. Amino acid sequence: CASSLMGNEQYF.

In this sample, this clonotype turned up many times. The chain has TRBV29-1 and TRBJ2-1, with 10 bases that match TRBD2. Per the germline V gene, CDR1 is SQVTM and CDR2 is ANQGSEA. The CDR3 runs 10 residues. The V segment lost 7 bases and the J segment 12 bases; nucleotides outside the gene matches: 3. The CDR3 reads CSGLAGVQFF. Written as DNA, the CDR3 is TGCAGCGGCCTAGCGGGGGTGCAGTTCTTC.

The chain is built from TRBV4-1 and TRBJ1-1; TRBD1 aligns across 9 bases. Germline V lookup: CDR1 MGHRA, CDR2 YSYEKL. There are 18 residues in the CDR3. V lost 1 base, J lost 7 bases, and 16 bases stayed unmatched. CDR3 coding DNA: TGCGCCAGCAGCCAAGCGGGAGGGGGGACAGGGTCCCTAATTGAAGCTTTCTTT. This codes for CASSQAGGGTGSLIEAFF.

This clonotype has a count of ten or more. The chain employs TRBV29-1 and TRBJ2-1, with TRBD1 matching 8 bases. The CDR3 runs 13 residues. Per germline, CDR1 SQVTM and CDR2 ANQGSEA. V shed 7 bases, J shed 8 bases, and the junction held 10 bases outside the gene matches. For the CDR3, the DNA is TGCAGCGGTGGACAGGGCCGACCCGATGAGCAGTTCTTC. Translating gives CSGGQGRPDEQFF.

J is TRBJ2-7 and V is TRBV3-1; 7 bases agree with TRBD1. CDR1 is LGHDT and CDR2 is YNNKEL in the germline V gene (reference sequence). The V and J ends lost 4 bases and 8 bases, in that order; junction bases with no gene match: 5. This CDR3 has 12 amino acids. The CDR3 is CASSRGDSQQYF. The CDR3 region has the DNA TGTGCCAGCAGCCGAGGGGACAGTCAGCAGTACTTC.

This clonotype occurred a few times. This chain links TRBV7-9 with TRBJ2-1; TRBD2 matches at 10 bases. Germline V gene data show CDR1 as SEHNR and CDR2 as FQNEAQ (reference sequence). CDR3 length: 15 amino acids. Unmatched junction bases numbered 6, after V lost 6 bases and J lost 4 bases. CDR3 DNA sequence: TGTGCCAGCAGTCAGACTAGCGGGCTATACAATGAGCAGTTCTTC. Its protein product is CASSQTSGLYNEQFF.